This TCR beta chain emerged from a study of blood T cell repertoires in COVID-19 (dated by TCRdb to between 2020 and 2021). Turning to the overall study: The collaborator samples originated in the United States, Italy and Spain and spanned the acute and convalescent phases of COVID-19. The prospective study material was composed of cDNA or gDNA derived from T cells, B-cell-depleted T cells, or PBMCs. Deeply sampled blood TCRbeta repertoires from subjects exposed to, actively infected with, or recovered from COVID-19 were included in the dataset. A freely available public database, intended as a resource for researchers studying the immune response to SARS-CoV-2, is where the repertoires were released. Samples were obtained from the ongoing ImmuneRACE study (first 160 participants) and from some 1,300 subjects provided by 6 global collaborators. The sample metadata nearly always contained a de-identified subject ID, COVID-19 status, age in years and sex. Where available, HLA class I and class II types were obtained from metadata supplied by the sample provider rather than from assay-based typing. Here is what the overall study found, with its caveats: Clinical and demographic metadata were provided uncurated, with the amount varying by source and participant.

The immunoSEQ Assay, a bias-controlled multiplex PCR, was used to amplify TCRbeta CDR3 regions from genomic DNA. As for the original processing: Nucleated cell counts per sample were estimated from amplification of reference gene primers within the assay. To quantify the absolute abundance of each unique TCRbeta CDR3 rearrangement, sequence reads were collapsed and filtered. Productive Simpson clonality was computed per sample as the square root of Simpson's diversity index over productive rearrangements. The clones in this table, taken by TCRdb from immuneACCESS, are in-frame only. Not every clone is retained; where verified, under half of the shortfall comes from an unresolved V gene, and the cause of the rest is unknown. For V, J and clone size, that table is used; D and trimming come from the DNA. The sample table holds 93,000 or so clones, of which almost 90% were seen once. The ten largest clones take up roughly 3.5% of the sample.

Whole blood was collected in K2EDTA tubes by collaborating institutions according to the institutions' own protocols. For TCRbeta analysis, collaborators shipped samples in one of three forms: frozen whole blood, isolated PBMCs, or DNA extracted from either of those sample types. From its cysteine to its phenylalanine, the CDR3 spans 20 amino acids. Of the read, only the CDR3 DNA is kept; its 60 bases are in frame from base 1. The germline V gene (reference sequence) specifies LNHDA as CDR1 and SQIVND as CDR2. V and J are trimmed by 3 bases and 3 bases, and the gene matches miss 19 bases of the junction. With regard to this clone: What antigen it recognizes has not been identified. It has no much larger one-base neighbor in the sample; base qualities were not kept.

This chain joins TRBV19 to TRBJ2-3, and TRBD1 matches 9 of the central bases. This TCR derives from a human donor in a cohort sampled during active COVID-19. The sequencing input was peripheral blood. The CDR3 reads as follows: CASSIRLGTGIGQGTDTQYF. Here is the DNA: TGTGCCAGTAGTATCCGGCTCGGGACAGGGATCGGGCAGGGGACAGATACGCAGTATTTT.